One sample yielded the 25 T cell receptor beta chains listed below, sequenced in a study of T-cell reconstitution after alpha-beta-depleted transplantation in children. The library targeted TCRbeta and was prepared with unique molecular identifiers. Via MiXCR, TCRdb re-called the PCR reads, giving one row per CDR3 protein. The sample yields 200,000 to 250,000 distinct CDR3 sequences, roughly 10% seen once. The source was PBMCs from the stem cell graft donor, collected from the stem cell graft. These receptors were taken from a human donor who donated a stem cell graft to a child with acute lymphoblastic leukemia.

This clonotype occurred a few times. The chain links TRBV6-5 to TRBJ1-2; D is ambiguous. The CDR3 contains 15 residues. CDR1 MNHEY and CDR2 SVGAGI come from the germline V gene. V was clipped by 5 bases and J by 4 bases, with 17 bases between them. CDR3 protein: CASSTELGRIYGYTF. The CDR3 nucleotides are TGTGCCAGCAGTACCGAGCTGGGGAGGATCTATGGCTACACCTTC.

This chain connects TRBV2 to TRBJ2-7; no firm D call. Germline V CDR1 and CDR2: SNHLY, FYNNEI. The V gene lost 0 bases and the J gene lost 5 bases, with 11 bases spanning the gap. The CDR3 is made up of 14 amino acids. The CDR3 bases are TGTGCCAGCAGTGAAGCGCGTAAGACCCACGAGCAGTACTTC. This encodes CASSEARKTHEQYF.

This clonotype was counted between two and nine times. The rearrangement joins TRBV7-7 to TRBJ2-3; 7 nucleotides line up with TRBD2. The ends lost 5 bases at V and 1 base at J; junction bases unmatched: 6. The CDR3 is 15 residues long. From germline, CDR1 is SSHAT and CDR2 FNYEAQ (reference sequence). This CDR3 reads CASSRGVGRTDTQYF. CDR3 sequence (DNA): TGTGCCAGCAGCCGGGGGGTGGGTCGCACAGATACGCAGTATTTT.

This clonotype was observed many times. The chain has TRBV29-1 and TRBJ2-5, with 11 bases fitting TRBD2. V was clipped by 4 bases and J by 1 base; unmatched bases: 11. CDR3 size: 17 residues. Germline CDR1 reads SQVTM; CDR2 reads ANQGSEA. CDR3 protein: CSVGFGSGGALQETQYF. The CDR3 DNA sequence: TGCAGCGTTGGTTTCGGTAGCGGGGGGGCCCTCCAAGAGACCCAGTACTTC.

This clonotype appeared many times. The rearrangement links TRBV5-5 to TRBJ2-2; no reliable D call. Germline V gene sequence: CDR1 SGHKS, CDR2 YYEKEE (reference sequence). V lost 5 bases and J 5 bases, leaving 13 bases between the germline ends. The CDR3 length is 14 residues. CDR3 loop: CASRNLSLTGELFF. The CDR3 DNA reads as TGTGCCAGCAGGAACCTGAGCTTAACCGGGGAGCTGTTTTTT.

This clonotype appeared a few times. The rearrangement uses TRBV10-3 and TRBJ2-2; D not certain. V dropped 0 bases and J dropped 1 base, with 9 bases sitting between them. The germline CDR1 and CDR2 sequences are ENHRY and SYGVKD. The CDR3 covers 16 residues. The CDR3 DNA is TGTGCCATCAGTGAGTCGGGTCGGATGAACACCGGGGAGCTGTTTTTT. Protein sequence: CAISESGRMNTGELFF.

V and J are TRBV7-2 and TRBJ2-4, with D perhaps matching TRBD1 (5 bases). V lost 4 bases to trimming and J lost 3 bases, with 10 bases between them. The CDR3 length is 14 residues. Germline V gene sequence: CDR1 SGHTA, CDR2 FQGNSA. DNA for the CDR3: TGTGCCAGCAGCTGGGGCTCAGGCAAAAACATTCAGTACTTC. Its translation is CASSWGSGKNIQYF.

This clonotype has just a few counts. The chain couples TRBV6-5 to TRBJ2-5, with 13 bases that match TRBD2. This CDR3 has 17 residues. Germline V CDR1 and CDR2: MNHEY, SVGAGI. V trimming: 6 bases; J trimming: 1 base; junction bases outside the gene matches: 8. The CDR3 DNA reads as TGTGCCAGCAGCCTCGGACTAGCGGGGGCATTCCAAGAGACCCAGTACTTC. Its translation: CASSLGLAGAFQETQYF.

The chain uses TRBV7-9 and TRBJ1-1; D unclear. CDR1 is SEHNR and CDR2 is FQNEAQ in the germline V gene (reference sequence). V lost 2 bases, J lost 5 bases, and 9 bases lay in between. CDR3 length: 13 amino acids. The CDR3 region has the DNA TGTGCCAGCAGCTTATCCTTGCGAACTGAAGCTTTCTTT. It codes for CASSLSLRTEAFF. The entire variable domain, with the rest obtained from reference TRBV7-9 and TRBJ1-1, is as follows: DTGVSQNPRHKITKRGQNVTFRCDPISEHNRLYWYRQTLGQGPEFLTYFQNEAQLEKSRLLSDRFSAERPKGSFSTLEIQRTEQGDSAMYLCASSLSLRTEAFFGQGTRLTVV.

Ten or more counts support this clonotype. The V gene is TRBV5-1, the J gene TRBJ2-5; the D is unclear. The germline V gene has CDR1 SGHRS and CDR2 YFSETQ. Trimming pared 0 bases from V and 0 bases from J, leaving 12 bases between. CDR3 length equals 16 residues. CDR3 loop: CASSLVPGTNQETQYF. The CDR3 bases are TGCGCCAGCAGCTTGGTTCCGGGCACCAACCAAGAGACCCAGTACTTC.

This clonotype was detected only a few times. CDR3 nucleotide sequence: TGCGCCAGCACCCCTAGCTGGGGTACGCAGTATTTT. Its translation is CASTPSWGTQYF. The chain has TRBV5-1 and TRBJ2-3; possibly TRBD2 for D (5 bases). V gave up 6 bases and J gave up 8 bases, with 13 bases separating them. This CDR3 spans 12 amino acids. Germline assignment: CDR1 SGHRS and CDR2 YFSETQ.

This clonotype has just a few counts. The chain links TRBV20-1 to TRBJ1-3, with D perhaps matching TRBD1 (6 bases). The CDR3 is 12 amino acids. The V gene's germline CDR1 is DFQATT and CDR2 SNEGSKA (reference sequence). Trimming removed 8 bases from V and 1 base from J, with 9 bases in between. DNA of the CDR3: TGCAGTACAGGGTCATCTGGAAACACCATATATTTT. Its translation is CSTGSSGNTIYF.

This clonotype has at least ten counts. The V and J genes are TRBV20-1 and TRBJ1-3, with D uncertain. Germline CDR1 reads DFQATT; CDR2 reads SNEGSKA (reference sequence). This CDR3 comprises 14 residues. V lost 4 bases and J 0 bases, leaving 10 bases between the germline ends. The CDR3 loop reads CSAKGMISGNTIYF. CDR3 nucleotides: TGCAGTGCTAAGGGTATGATCTCTGGAAACACCATATATTTT.

This clonotype was observed at least ten times. V gene TRBV5-1 combines with J gene TRBJ2-3; D gene uncertain. This CDR3 spans 12 amino acids. Looked up from germline, CDR1 is SGHRS and CDR2 is YFSETQ. V shed 4 bases and J shed 6 bases, with 9 bases lying between them. In DNA, the CDR3 is TGCGCCAGCAGCCCAGAGGCCGATACGCAGTATTTT. Its translation is CASSPEADTQYF.

This clonotype was seen more than once but under ten times. The genes are TRBV6-5 and TRBJ2-5; no clear D. The CDR3 is made up of 13 amino acids. V was pared by 4 bases and J by 2 bases, with 8 bases between. CDR1 is MNHEY and CDR2 is SVGAGI in the germline V gene. The CDR3 bases are TGTGCCAGCAGTTTAGGGATACAAGAGACCCAGTACTTC. The encoded protein is CASSLGIQETQYF.

This clonotype was recorded at least ten times. The CDR3 is CSAKASGGQGLQYF. CDR3 bases: TGCAGTGCTAAGGCTAGCGGGGGACAAGGGTTGCAGTATTTT. This chain connects TRBV20-1 to TRBJ2-3; 10 bases match TRBD2. The CDR3 has 14 residues. Germline values: CDR1 DFQATT, CDR2 SNEGSKA (reference sequence). The V gene end was trimmed by 4 bases and the J gene end by 11 bases; junction bases not matched to a gene: 12.

This clonotype appeared many times. This chain uses TRBV7-6 with TRBJ2-2; D gene uncertain. The CDR3 covers 17 residues. CDR1 SGHVS and CDR2 FNYEAQ come from the germline V gene. Trimming left V 2 bases short and J 8 bases short, with 21 bases between. The CDR3 loop is CASSLSVAVFGPGELFF. CDR3 sequence (DNA): TGTGCCAGCAGCTTAAGCGTGGCTGTTTTCGGTCCGGGGGAGCTGTTTTTT. The complete variable domain, with remaining parts taken from reference TRBV7-6 and TRBJ2-2, reads GAGVSQSPRYKVTKRGQDVALRCDPISGHVSLYWYRQALGQGPEFLTYFNYEAQQDKSGLPNDRFSAERPEGSISTLTIQRTEQRDSAMYRCASSLSVAVFGPGELFFGEGSRLTVL.

The chain recombines TRBV4-3 with TRBJ1-1; possibly TRBD1 for D (6 bases). This CDR3 comprises 17 residues. Germline lookup yields CDR1 LGHNA and CDR2 YSLEER. V dropped 0 bases and J dropped 4 bases, with 18 bases sitting between them. This chain's CDR3 is CASSQDGRLQGGTEAFF. CDR3 sequence (DNA): TGCGCCAGCAGCCAAGATGGCCGACTCCAAGGGGGCACTGAAGCTTTCTTT.

This clonotype was detected a few times. The CDR3 here is CASSLVQGGYEQYF. DNA for the CDR3: TGTGCCAGCAGCTTAGTCCAGGGAGGGTACGAGCAGTACTTC. The J gene is TRBJ2-7, the V gene TRBV7-2, with 7 bases lining up with TRBD2. The CDR3 consists of 14 residues. Germline values: CDR1 SGHTA, CDR2 FQGNSA. With 1 base clipped from V and 4 bases from J, the junction kept 4 bases outside the gene matches.

This clonotype was found many times. J is TRBJ1-1 and V is TRBV29-1; a possible D gene is TRBD1 (6 bases). The V gene lost 2 bases and the J gene lost 1 base, with 8 bases spanning the gap. CDR1 is SQVTM, CDR2 ANQGSEA, per germline. The CDR3 sequence is 13 residues long. DNA of the CDR3: TGCAGCGTTGAATGGGGGCAGAACACTGAAGCTTTCTTT. The encoded protein is CSVEWGQNTEAFF.

A few counts support this clonotype. The chain carries TRBV5-1 and TRBJ2-3, with D possibly being TRBD1 or TRBD2 (6 bases each). Germline V lookup: CDR1 SGHRS, CDR2 YFSETQ. V lost 6 bases and J lost 2, with 10 bases in between. The CDR3 loop spans 13 amino acids. The CDR3 loop reads CASMEGVTDTQYF. Written as DNA, the CDR3 is TGCGCCAGCATGGAGGGGGTCACAGATACGCAGTATTTT.

This clonotype was recorded a few times. This rearrangement joins TRBV5-1 to TRBJ1-1; D possibly corresponds to TRBD1 (5 bases). The CDR3 has 17 residues. From germline, CDR1 is SGHRS and CDR2 YFSETQ. V lost 1 base to trimming and J lost 0 bases, with 16 bases between them. The CDR3, as DNA: TGCGCCAGCAGCTTGTATGGGCAGGGTATTATGAACACTGAAGCTTTCTTT. Translating gives CASSLYGQGIMNTEAFF.

This clonotype was counted a few times. The chain recombines TRBV21-1 with TRBJ1-5. TRBV21-1 has pseudogene status. This CDR3 region has 13 residues. CDR3 loop: CASSIGNLGPQHF. CDR3 bases: TGTGCCAGCAGCATAGGTAACCTTGGGCCCCAGCATTTT.

This clonotype was observed at least ten times. This chain joins TRBV9 and TRBJ2-3; 12 bases align to TRBD2. The CDR3 totals 17 residues. J gave up 1 base and V 1 base, and 4 bases lay outside the gene matches. Germline V gives CDR1 SGDLS, CDR2 YYNGEE. CDR3 region: CASSVSGLAGRTDTQYF. The CDR3 nucleotides read TGTGCCAGCAGCGTATCGGGACTAGCGGGCCGCACAGATACGCAGTATTTT. The whole variable domain, remainder taken from reference TRBV9 and TRBJ2-3, is DSGVTQTPKHLITATGQRVTLRCSPRSGDLSVYWYQQSLDQGLQFLIQYYNGEERAKGNILERFSAQQFPDLHSELNLSSLELGDSALYFCASSVSGLAGRTDTQYFGPGTRLTVL.

This clonotype appeared a few times. The chain has TRBV20-1 and TRBJ2-5; TRBD2 is a possible D gene (7 bases). Deletions cut 6 bases from V and 4 bases from J, with 24 bases between. CDR3 length: 16 residues. Germline CDR1 reads DFQATT; CDR2 reads SNEGSKA (reference sequence). CDR3 nucleotides: TGCAGTGCCCAGCACCTAATCTACGGGGGGCTAGAGACCCAGTACTTC. Protein product: CSAQHLIYGGLETQYF.